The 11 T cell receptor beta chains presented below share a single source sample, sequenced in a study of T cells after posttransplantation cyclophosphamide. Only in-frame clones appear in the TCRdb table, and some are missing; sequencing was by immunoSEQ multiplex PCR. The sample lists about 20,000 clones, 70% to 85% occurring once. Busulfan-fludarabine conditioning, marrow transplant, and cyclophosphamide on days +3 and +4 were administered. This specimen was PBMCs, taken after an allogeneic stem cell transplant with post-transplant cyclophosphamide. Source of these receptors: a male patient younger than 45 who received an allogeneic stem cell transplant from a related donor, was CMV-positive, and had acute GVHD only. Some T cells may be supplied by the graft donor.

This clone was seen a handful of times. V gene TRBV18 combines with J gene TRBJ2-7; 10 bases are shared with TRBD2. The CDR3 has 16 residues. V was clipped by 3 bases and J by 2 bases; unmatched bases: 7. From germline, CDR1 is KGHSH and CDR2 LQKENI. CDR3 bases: TGTGCCAGCTCACCGAAACTAGCGGGGTCCCCCTACGAGCAGTACTTC. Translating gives CASSPKLAGSPYEQYF.

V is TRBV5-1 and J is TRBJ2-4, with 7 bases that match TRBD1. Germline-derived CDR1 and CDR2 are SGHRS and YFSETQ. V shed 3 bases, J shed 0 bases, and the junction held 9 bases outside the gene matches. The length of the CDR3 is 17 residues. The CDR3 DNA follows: TGCGCCAGCAGCTGGGACCGGGACAGCTTAGCCAAAAACATTCAGTACTTC. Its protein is CASSWDRDSLAKNIQYF.

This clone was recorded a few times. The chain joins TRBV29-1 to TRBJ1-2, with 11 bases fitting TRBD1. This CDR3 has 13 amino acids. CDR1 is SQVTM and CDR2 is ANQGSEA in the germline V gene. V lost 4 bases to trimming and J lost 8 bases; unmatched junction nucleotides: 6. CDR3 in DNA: TGCAGCGTTGCCGGACAGGGGGCGCGGGGCTACACCTTC. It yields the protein CSVAGQGARGYTF.

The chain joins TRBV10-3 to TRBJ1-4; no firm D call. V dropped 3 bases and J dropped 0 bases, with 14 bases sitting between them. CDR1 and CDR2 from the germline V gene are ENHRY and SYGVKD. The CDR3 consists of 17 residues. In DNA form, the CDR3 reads TGTGCCATCAGTGAAATTCCCGGGTCCTCAACTAATGAAAAACTGTTTTTT. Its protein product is CAISEIPGSSTNEKLFF.

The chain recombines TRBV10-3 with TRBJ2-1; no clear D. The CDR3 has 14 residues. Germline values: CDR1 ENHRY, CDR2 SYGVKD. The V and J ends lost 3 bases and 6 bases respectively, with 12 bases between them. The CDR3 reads CAISELPRRNEQFF. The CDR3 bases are TGTGCCATCAGTGAACTTCCTAGGCGCAATGAGCAGTTCTTC.

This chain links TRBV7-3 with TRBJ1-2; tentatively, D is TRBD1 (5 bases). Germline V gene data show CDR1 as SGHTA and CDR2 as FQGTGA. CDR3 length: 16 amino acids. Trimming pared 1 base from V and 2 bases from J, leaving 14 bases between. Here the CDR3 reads CASSLNGGGDNYGYTF. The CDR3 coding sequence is TGTGCCAGCAGCTTAAATGGAGGAGGGGACAACTATGGCTACACCTTC. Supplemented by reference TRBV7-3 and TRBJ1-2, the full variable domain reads GAGVSQTPSNKVTEKGKYVELRCDPISGHTALYWYRQSLGQGPEFLIYFQGTGAADDSGLPNDRFFAVRPEGSVSTLKIQRTERGDSAVYLCASSLNGGGDNYGYTFGSGTRLTVV.

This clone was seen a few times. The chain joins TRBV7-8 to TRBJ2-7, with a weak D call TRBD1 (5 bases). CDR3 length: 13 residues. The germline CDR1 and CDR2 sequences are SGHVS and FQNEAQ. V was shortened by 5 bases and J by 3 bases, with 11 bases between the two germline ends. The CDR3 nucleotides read TGTGCCAGCAGCCCGGACACGAGCTACGAGCAGTACTTC. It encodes CASSPDTSYEQYF.

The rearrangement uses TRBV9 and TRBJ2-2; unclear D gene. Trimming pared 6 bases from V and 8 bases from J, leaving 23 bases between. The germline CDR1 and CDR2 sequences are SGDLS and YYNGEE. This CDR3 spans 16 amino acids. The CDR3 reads CASTLEAVPAMGELFF. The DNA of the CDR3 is TGTGCCAGCACCCTAGAGGCGGTCCCGGCGATGGGGGAGCTGTTTTTT.

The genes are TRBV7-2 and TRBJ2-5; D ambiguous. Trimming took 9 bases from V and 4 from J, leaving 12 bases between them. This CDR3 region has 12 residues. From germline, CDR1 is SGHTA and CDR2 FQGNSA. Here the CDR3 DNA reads TGTGCCAGTTCCTTTGGTAGAGAGACCCAGTACTTC. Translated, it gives CASSFGRETQYF.

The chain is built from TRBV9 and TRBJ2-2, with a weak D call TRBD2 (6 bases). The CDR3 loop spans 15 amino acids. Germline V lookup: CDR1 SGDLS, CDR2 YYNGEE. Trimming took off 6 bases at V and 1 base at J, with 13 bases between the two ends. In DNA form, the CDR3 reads TGTGCCAGCACTAGCGATCAAGTGAACACCGGGGAGCTGTTTTTT. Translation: CASTSDQVNTGELFF.

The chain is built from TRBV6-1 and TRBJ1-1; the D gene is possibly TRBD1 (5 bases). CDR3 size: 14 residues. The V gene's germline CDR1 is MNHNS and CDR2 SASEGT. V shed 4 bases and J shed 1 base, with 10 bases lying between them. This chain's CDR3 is CASSAVDRNTEAFF. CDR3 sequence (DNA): TGTGCCAGCAGTGCGGTCGACAGGAACACTGAAGCTTTCTTT.